This TCR beta chain was recorded in a study of blood T cell repertoires in COVID-19. Trimming removed 6 bases from V and 4 bases from J, with 10 bases in between. This CDR3 is built from 14 residues. In germline, CDR1 is LNHDA, CDR2 SQIVND (reference sequence). Assay used: immunoSEQ multiplex PCR; TCRdb lists only in-frame clones, some missing. Here the sample spans 60,000 to 75,000 clones, 75% to 90% being singletons. The chain links TRBV19 to TRBJ1-6; a possible D gene is TRBD1 (6 bases). This clonotype originated in a man in his forties or fifties with active COVID-19. Specimen: peripheral blood. The CDR3 coding sequence is TGTGCCAGTAGGCGACAGGAGTATAATTCACCCCTCCACTTT. Translating it yields CASRRQEYNSPLHF.